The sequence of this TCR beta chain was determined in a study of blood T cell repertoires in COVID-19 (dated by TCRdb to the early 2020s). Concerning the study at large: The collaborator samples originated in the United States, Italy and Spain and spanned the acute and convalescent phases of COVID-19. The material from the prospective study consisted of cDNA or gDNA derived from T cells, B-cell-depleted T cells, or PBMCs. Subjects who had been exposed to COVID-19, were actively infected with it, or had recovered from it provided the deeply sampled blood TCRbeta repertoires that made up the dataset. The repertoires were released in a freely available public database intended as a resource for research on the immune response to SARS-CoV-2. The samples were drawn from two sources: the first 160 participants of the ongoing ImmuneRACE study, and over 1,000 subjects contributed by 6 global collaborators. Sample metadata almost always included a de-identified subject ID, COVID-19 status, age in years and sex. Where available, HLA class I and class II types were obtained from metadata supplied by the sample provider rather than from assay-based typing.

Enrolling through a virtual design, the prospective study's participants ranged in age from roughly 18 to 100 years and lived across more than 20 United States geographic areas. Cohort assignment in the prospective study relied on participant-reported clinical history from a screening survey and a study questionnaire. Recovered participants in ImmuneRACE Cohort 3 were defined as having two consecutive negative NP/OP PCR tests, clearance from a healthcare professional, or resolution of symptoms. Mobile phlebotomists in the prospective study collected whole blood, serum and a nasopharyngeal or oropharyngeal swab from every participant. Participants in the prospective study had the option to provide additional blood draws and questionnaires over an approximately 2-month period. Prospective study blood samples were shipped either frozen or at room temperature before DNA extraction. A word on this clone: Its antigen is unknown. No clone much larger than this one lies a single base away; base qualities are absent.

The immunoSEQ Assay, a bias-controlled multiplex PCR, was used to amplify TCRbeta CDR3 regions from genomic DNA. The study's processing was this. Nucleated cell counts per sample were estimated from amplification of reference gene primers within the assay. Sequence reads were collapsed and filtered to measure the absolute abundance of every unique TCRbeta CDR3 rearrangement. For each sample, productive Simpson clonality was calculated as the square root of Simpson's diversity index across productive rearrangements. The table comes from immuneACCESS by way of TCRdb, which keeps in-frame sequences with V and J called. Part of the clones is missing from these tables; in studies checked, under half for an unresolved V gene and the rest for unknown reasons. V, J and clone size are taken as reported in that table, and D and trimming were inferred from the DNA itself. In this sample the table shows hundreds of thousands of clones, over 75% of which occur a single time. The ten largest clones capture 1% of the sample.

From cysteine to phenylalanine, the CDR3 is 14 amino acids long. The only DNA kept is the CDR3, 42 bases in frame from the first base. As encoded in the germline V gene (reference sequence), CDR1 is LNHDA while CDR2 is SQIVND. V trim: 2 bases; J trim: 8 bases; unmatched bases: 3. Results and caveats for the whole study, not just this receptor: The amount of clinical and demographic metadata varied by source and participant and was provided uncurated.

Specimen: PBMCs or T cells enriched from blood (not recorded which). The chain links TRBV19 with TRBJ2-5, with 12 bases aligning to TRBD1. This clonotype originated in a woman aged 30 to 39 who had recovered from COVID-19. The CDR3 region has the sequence CASSIPGQGATQYF. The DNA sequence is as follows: TGTGCCAGTAGTATACCGGGACAGGGGGCCACCCAGTACTTC.